This TCR beta chain emerged from a study of siplizumab effects on memory and regulatory T cells. Here immunoSEQ multiplex PCR was the method, and the copy in TCRdb shows in-frame clones only, minus some. The profile shows approximately 100,000 clones, more than 85% of them singletons. CDR1 and CDR2 from the germline V gene are MDHEN and SYDVKM. The CDR3 totals 16 residues. V lost 1 base, J lost 6 bases, and 16 bases lay in between. Sequenced input: CD4+ T cells sorted from blood. The sequence was collected from a human donor in good health. Some clones in this sample may be carry-over from other donors' samples. The chain uses TRBV28 and TRBJ2-1, with D possibly TRBD1 on 5 matching bases. CDR3 coding DNA: TGTGCCAGCAGTTTATCTGGGGCCCGAAGCATCAATGAGCAGTTCTTC. Residues: CASSLSGARSINEQFF.